This record looks at one T cell receptor beta chain sequence and its context. It lacks a known antigen. The record has no base qualities; no much larger clone is one base away. The immunoSEQ Assay, a bias-controlled multiplex PCR, was used to amplify TCRbeta CDR3 regions from genomic DNA. From the authors' description of their analysis: The number of nucleated cells in each sample was estimated by amplification of reference gene primers within the assay. To quantify the absolute abundance of each unique TCRbeta CDR3 rearrangement, sequence reads were collapsed and filtered. For each sample, productive Simpson clonality was calculated as the square root of Simpson's diversity index over productive rearrangements. TCRdb obtained this table from immuneACCESS and retained in-frame rearrangements with V and J assigned. These tables miss some clones; where compared with another copy, unresolved V genes account for less than half of the shortfall, and the remainder is unexplained. V, J and clone size are taken as reported in that table, and D and trimming were inferred from the DNA itself. For this sample the table gives more than 85,000 clones, of which around 90% were detected only once. Of the sample, 4% to 4.5% falls within the top ten clones.

This sample was taken from a study of blood T cell repertoires in COVID-19 (dated by TCRdb to about 2020). In the study overall: Collaborator samples came from the United States, Italy and Spain and covered acute and convalescent phases of COVID-19. The prospective study material was composed of cDNA or gDNA derived from T cells, B-cell-depleted T cells, or PBMCs. Deeply sampled blood TCRbeta repertoires from subjects exposed to, actively infected with, or recovered from COVID-19 were included in the dataset. A freely available public database, intended as a resource for researchers studying the immune response to SARS-CoV-2, is where the repertoires were released. Samples were obtained from the ongoing ImmuneRACE study (first 160 participants) and from over a thousand subjects provided by 6 global collaborators. Sample metadata almost always included a de-identified subject ID, COVID-19 status, age in years and sex. Where HLA class I and class II types were available, the types were taken from metadata supplied by the sample provider, not from assay-based typing.

The collaborating institutions used their own protocols to collect whole blood in K2EDTA tubes. For TCRbeta analysis, collaborator samples were shipped as frozen whole blood, as isolated PBMCs, or as DNA extracted from either sample type. Broader findings and caveats from the paper: The amount of clinical and demographic metadata varied by source and participant and was provided uncurated.

Looking up the germline V gene yields CDR1 KGHSH and CDR2 LQKENI. V and J are trimmed by 3 bases and 6 bases, and the gene matches miss 9 bases of the junction. From cysteine to phenylalanine, the CDR3 is 17 amino acids long. The sequence is cut down to CDR3 DNA, 51 bases in frame from base 1. Input material: peripheral blood. The sequence is built from TRBV18 and TRBJ2-5; 14 bases in the junction line up with TRBD2. This clonotype was obtained from a young man with acute or convalescent COVID-19. The CDR3 region has the sequence CASSPPGTSGRKQTQYF. The sequence in DNA is TGTGCCAGCTCACCCCCCGGGACTAGCGGGAGAAAGCAGACCCAGTACTTC.